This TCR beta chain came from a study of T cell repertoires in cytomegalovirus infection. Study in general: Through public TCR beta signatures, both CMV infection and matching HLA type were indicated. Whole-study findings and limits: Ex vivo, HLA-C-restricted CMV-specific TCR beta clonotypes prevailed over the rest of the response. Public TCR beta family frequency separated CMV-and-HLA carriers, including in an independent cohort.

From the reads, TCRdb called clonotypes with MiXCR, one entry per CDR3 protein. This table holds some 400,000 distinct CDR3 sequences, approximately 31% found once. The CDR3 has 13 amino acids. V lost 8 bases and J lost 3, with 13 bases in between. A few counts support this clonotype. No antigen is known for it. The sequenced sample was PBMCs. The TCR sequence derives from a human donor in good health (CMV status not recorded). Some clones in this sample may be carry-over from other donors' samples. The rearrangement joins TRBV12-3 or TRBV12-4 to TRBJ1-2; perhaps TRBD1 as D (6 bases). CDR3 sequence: CASRRDNDYGYTF. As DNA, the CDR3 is TGTGCCAGCCGACGGGACAATGACTATGGCTACACCTTC.